A selection of T cell receptor beta chains follows, all from one sample in a study of Ad26.COV2.S vaccination and SARS-CoV-2 variants. Only in-frame clones appear in the TCRdb table, and some are missing; sequencing was by immunoSEQ multiplex PCR. Among approximately 410,000 clones, roughly 90% were seen once, and the ten largest hold 3.6%. The sample consisted of peripheral blood, taken in a trial of Ad26.COV2.S vaccine versus placebo. These receptors all stem from a person between 18 and 60 years old who received the Ad26.COV2.S COVID-19 vaccine or a placebo. Each CDR3 is given with its conserved first and last residue. The order of the fields is V gene, clone size, D gene, J gene, CDR3 DNA, CDR3 protein. The D gene is left open where the match is weak. Clone size is stated in some rows and not others, as once, few, many or a class when expanded.

TRBV7-2,NA,NA,TRBJ2-3,TGTGCCAGCAACATAGTAGTCACAGATACGCAGTATTTT,CASNIVVTDTQYF
TRBV9,NA,TRBD2,TRBJ2-1,TGTGCCAGCAGCGTAGATGGCGGGGGCTACAATGAGCAGTTCTTC,CASSVDGGGYNEQFF
TRBV2,NA,TRBD2,TRBJ2-3,TGTGCCAGCGTCGACCGCGGGGGGCCAACAGATACGCAGTATTTT,CASVDRGGPTDTQYF
TRBV7-2,NA,NA,TRBJ2-2,TGTGCCAGCAGCTTGACCATGGGAGGTACCGGGGAGCTGTTTTTT,CASSLTMGGTGELFF
TRBV18,NA,NA,TRBJ2-3,TGTGCCAGCTCACCTCAAGGTCGGGGCGAAGATACGCAGTATTTT,CASSPQGRGEDTQYF
TRBV28,few,NA,TRBJ1-6,TGTGCCAGCAGTTTACTCCAGCCGAATAATTCACCCCTCCACTTT,CASSLLQPNNSPLHF
TRBV5-5,NA,TRBD1,TRBJ2-3,TGTGCCAGCAGCCCGAGACAGGGATGGACAGATACGCAGTATTTT,CASSPRQGWTDTQYF
TRBV6-5,once,NA,TRBJ1-6,TGTGCCAGCAGAAGGGACGGTAATTCACCCCTCCACTTT,CASRRDGNSPLHF
TRBV27,NA,NA,TRBJ1-4,TGTGCCAGCAGCCCATTAGTTCAAACTAATGAAAAACTGTTTTTT,CASSPLVQTNEKLFF
TRBV5-1,NA,NA,TRBJ1-2,TGCGCCAGCAGAAGAAGGGTTCCTGACAGATTTGGCGAGGGCTACACCTTC,CASRRRVPDRFGEGYTF
TRBV27,NA,NA,TRBJ2-3,TGTGCCAGCAGTTTGCAGGATTCGGATACGCAGTATTTT,CASSLQDSDTQYF
TRBV18,NA,NA,TRBJ1-3,TGTGCCAGCTCACCACCGGTCGGGCCCGGGCACACCATATATTTT,CASSPPVGPGHTIYF
TRBV3-1/TRBV3-2,NA,NA,TRBJ2-5,TGTGCCAGCAGCCAAGATCCGACTGAAAACGTCCGAGAGACCCAGTACTTC,CASSQDPTENVRETQYF
TRBV5-1,NA,TRBD1,TRBJ2-7,TGCGCCACCCGGACAGGGGGACGGGGAGGTGAGCAGTACTTC,CATRTGGRGGEQYF
TRBV30,NA,NA,TRBJ1-5,TGTGCCTGGAGTGCGACAACTCAGGGGAATCAGCCCCAGCATTTT,CAWSATTQGNQPQHF
TRBV27,NA,TRBD1,TRBJ1-6,TGTGCCAGCAGTCCCGGACAGGGAGGACGTCTTTCACCCCTCCACTTT,CASSPGQGGRLSPLHF
TRBV7-8,NA,NA,TRBJ2-7,TGTGCCAGCAGCCAAACAGAGCTCTCCTACGAGCAGTACTTC,CASSQTELSYEQYF
TRBV19,once,TRBD2,TRBJ2-5,TGTGCCAGTAGTACAAGCAGTAGCGGGGGTCGGGAGACCCAGTACTTC,CASSTSSSGGRETQYF
TRBV5-1,NA,NA,TRBJ2-1,TGCGCCAGCAGCCCCTCCCGGGGGCAAGAGCAGTTCTTC,CASSPSRGQEQFF
TRBV4-1,NA,NA,TRBJ2-7,TGCGCCAGCAGCCAAGATCACGAGCAGTACTTC,CASSQDHEQYF
TRBV5-6,NA,NA,TRBJ2-7,TGTGCCAGCAGCCCGAAAGGGGCTATATTATTCTACGAGCAGTACTTC,CASSPKGAILFYEQYF
TRBV2,NA,NA,TRBJ2-6,TGTGCCAGCAGTGATCCTAGCTCTGGGGCCAACGTCCTGACTTTC,CASSDPSSGANVLTF
TRBV27,NA,NA,TRBJ1-2,TGTGCCAGCAGAAACAGGGATTCTAACTATGGCTACACCTTC,CASRNRDSNYGYTF
TRBV9,NA,TRBD1,TRBJ1-2,TGTGCCAGCAGCGGGTACCGGGACAGGGGCAACTATGGCTACACCTTC,CASSGYRDRGNYGYTF
TRBV19,NA,NA,TRBJ1-1,TGTGCCAGTAGTATAGGTACAGGACCGAACACTGAAGCTTTCTTT,CASSIGTGPNTEAFF
TRBV6-2/TRBV6-3,NA,NA,TRBJ2-7,TGTGCCAGCAGTTCATATGGGGGCTACGAGCAGTACTTC,CASSSYGGYEQYF
TRBV2,NA,TRBD1,TRBJ2-7,TGTGCCAGCAGTGAAGTGGCAGGGGGCCAGTACGAGCAGTACTTC,CASSEVAGGQYEQYF
TRBV7-6,NA,NA,TRBJ1-5,TGTGCCAGCAGCCGTCGACAGAATCAGCCCCAGCATTTT,CASSRRQNQPQHF
TRBV27,NA,NA,TRBJ2-3,TGTGCCAGCATCTTTTCGGGGGATACGCAGTATTTT,CASIFSGDTQYF
TRBV5-1,NA,NA,TRBJ2-7,TGCGCCAGCGGTAGCTCGGCAGGGAGGTCCTACGAGCAGTACTTC,CASGSSAGRSYEQYF
TRBV2,NA,NA,TRBJ2-7,TGTGCCAGCAGTGAAGAAGGGGACGTACGCTACGAGCAGTACTTC,CASSEEGDVRYEQYF
TRBV3-1/TRBV3-2,NA,NA,TRBJ1-1,TGTGCCAGCAGCTGGGGGTACACTGAAGCTTTCTTT,CASSWGYTEAFF
TRBV19,once,NA,TRBJ2-4,TGTGCCAGTGAAACGGGGGACCTAGAAAACATTCAGTACTTC,CASETGDLENIQYF
TRBV6-5,NA,TRBD1,TRBJ1-1,TGTGCCAGCAGCAAGGACAGGGAGGGCACTGAAGCTTTCTTT,CASSKDREGTEAFF
TRBV27,NA,NA,TRBJ2-7,TGTGCCAGCAGTTTCGGGACACTTTTCTCCTACGAGCAGTACTTC,CASSFGTLFSYEQYF
TRBV5-6,once,TRBD1,TRBJ2-7,TGTGCCAGCAGCTTGGACCGGGACAGGAGGGACGAGCAGTACTTC,CASSLDRDRRDEQYF
TRBV6-4,many,TRBD2,TRBJ2-1,TGTGCCAGCAGTGAGAGCGGGGGCGACGTAGATGAGCAGTTCTTC,CASSESGGDVDEQFF
TRBV19,NA,NA,TRBJ2-3,TGTGCCAGTATGGGGGCAGATCACACAGATACGCAGTATTTT,CASMGADHTDTQYF
TRBV9,NA,NA,TRBJ1-2,TGTGCCAGCAGCGTAGAGTCGAGACCGAAAGACTATGGCTACACCTTC,CASSVESRPKDYGYTF
TRBV6-5,NA,NA,TRBJ1-3,TGTGCCAGCAGTTATTATGTGGGGATGAACACCATATATTTT,CASSYYVGMNTIYF
TRBV7-9,NA,NA,TRBJ1-2,TGTGCCAGCAGCTTAGGCGGAAGGGGGTTAAACTATGGCTACACCTTC,CASSLGGRGLNYGYTF
TRBV10-3,NA,TRBD2,TRBJ2-1,TGTGCCATCAGTGACTCCGGGACTAGCGGGAGGAATGAGCAGTTCTTC,CAISDSGTSGRNEQFF
TRBV4-1,NA,NA,TRBJ2-4,TGCGCCAGCAGCCACCCAAATCAACCCGGAACCAAAAACATTCAGTACTTC,CASSHPNQPGTKNIQYF
TRBV11-2,NA,NA,TRBJ2-5,TGTGCCAGCAGTCAAGGTCCCTTCCAAGAGACCCAGTACTTC,CASSQGPFQETQYF
TRBV28,NA,NA,TRBJ1-5,TGTGCCTGCCGGGGGGAAGTCCCTAGCAATCAGCCCCAGCATTTT,CACRGEVPSNQPQHF
TRBV6-2/TRBV6-3,NA,TRBD2,TRBJ2-1,TGTGCCAGCAGTTACTCGACTAGCGGGGGGGATTACAATGAGCAGTTCTTC,CASSYSTSGGDYNEQFF
TRBV28,NA,TRBD1,TRBJ1-1,TGTGCCAGCGACCGGGACAGGGTTAGGACTGAAGCTTTCTTT,CASDRDRVRTEAFF
TRBV10-2,NA,NA,TRBJ2-1,TGCGCCAGCAGTGAGGACCGCAGTCCCCCCAATGAGCAGTTCTTC,CASSEDRSPPNEQFF
TRBV7-7,NA,TRBD2,TRBJ2-1,TGTGCCAGCAGCTTAGTAAGCGGGGGGGACTACAATGAGCAGTTCTTC,CASSLVSGGDYNEQFF
TRBV14,once,NA,TRBJ2-1,TGTGCCAGCAGCTCCCAGGGGGGGTACTACAATGAGCAGTTCTTC,CASSSQGGYYNEQFF
TRBV19,NA,TRBD1,TRBJ1-4,TGTGCCAGTAGTACCGGACAGGGAGCTGAAAAACTGTTTTTT,CASSTGQGAEKLFF
TRBV15,NA,TRBD2,TRBJ2-5,TGTGCCACCAGCAGAGATACTAGCGCGCAAGAGACCCAGTACTTC,CATSRDTSAQETQYF
TRBV7-9,NA,TRBD2,TRBJ2-3,TGTGCCAGCAGCGTCAAACTAGCGGGGGGCTTGGGTACGCAGTATTTT,CASSVKLAGGLGTQYF